This T cell receptor (beta chain) was sequenced for a study of blood T cells in healthy people across ages. General observations from the study: Versus aged donors, long-lived donors had higher diversity and more naive CD4+ cells. Naive T cell percentage strongly correlated with TCR beta diversity.

The CDR3 is made up of 13 amino acids. Germline lookup yields CDR1 MDHEN and CDR2 SYDVKM. V was pared by 6 bases and J by 10 bases, with 15 bases between. It was with a sample-barcoded 5' primer and a J-beta primer mix that a second PCR of about 6 to 12 cycles was run. Each cDNA molecule was tagged by a template-switch adaptor with 12 random nucleotides. Using its own MiXCR run on the 5' RACE reads, TCRdb lists one record per CDR3 protein. Of roughly 2 million distinct CDR3 sequences in the sample, about 50% are singletons; the top ten hold 2% to 2.5%. A single count supports this clonotype. Its antigen is unknown. Extraction yielded at least 5 micrograms of total RNA per sample.

This sequence joins TRBV28 and TRBJ1-4; D perhaps matches TRBD1 (5 bases). This receptor was identified in a middle-aged woman in good health. Sequencing was done on a sample of blood. In DNA form, the CDR3 reads TGTGCCAGCAGCATCCCGGGACGGGGAAAACTGTTTTTT. This codes for CASSIPGRGKLFF.